The 27 T cell receptor beta chains below all came from one sample that was sequenced in a study of identical twins. TCRdb itself ran the 5' RACE reads through MiXCR, one entry per CDR3 protein. The data show about 240,000 distinct CDR3 sequences, roughly an eighth seen once. The same sample was also studied in work on yellow fever vaccine responses in identical twins.

The sample comprised memory (CD45RO+) T cells sorted from blood. These receptors originate from a woman aged 18-30 years in good health.

This clonotype was detected a few times. The CDR3 DNA follows: TGCAGTGCTAGCGGACTAGCGGCGAACACCGGGGAGCTGTTTTTT. This encodes CSASGLAANTGELFF. This chain joins TRBV20-1 and TRBJ2-2, with 10 nucleotides matching TRBD2. CDR1 and CDR2 from the germline V gene are DFQATT and SNEGSKA (reference sequence). The ends lost 3 bases at V and 0 bases at J; junction bases unmatched: 1. The length of the CDR3 is 15 residues.

At least ten counts were recorded for this clonotype. The J gene is TRBJ2-1, the V gene TRBV6-4, with 16 positions matching TRBD2. Germline lookup yields CDR1 MRHNA and CDR2 SNTAGT. V lost 5 bases, J lost 7 bases, and 2 bases stayed unmatched. CDR3 length equals 15 residues. The CDR3 is CASSPGLAGGNEQFF. CDR3 nucleotides: TGTGCCAGCAGTCCGGGACTAGCGGGAGGGAATGAGCAGTTCTTC.

Many counts were recorded for this clonotype. The chain is built from TRBV20-1 and TRBJ2-1; a possible D gene is TRBD2 (5 bases). CDR3 size: 12 residues. Germline-derived CDR1 and CDR2 are DFQATT and SNEGSKA (reference sequence). Trimming removed 5 bases at V and 8 bases at J, with 13 bases between. The CDR3 DNA is TGCAGTGCTCGAAGTACGAGGGATGAGCAGTTCTTC. Protein product: CSARSTRDEQFF.

This clonotype was observed a handful of times. The genes are TRBV12-5 and TRBJ1-5; TRBD1 aligns across 12 bases. From germline, CDR1 is LGHNT and CDR2 FRNRAP. CDR3 length equals 18 residues. CDR3 in DNA: TGTGTCAAGGTATTGGGACAGGGGGCCAGGATTAGCAATCAGCCCCAGCATTTT. Residues: CVKVLGQGARISNQPQHF.

The rearrangement links TRBV10-3 to TRBJ2-1, with D uncertain. Germline V gene data show CDR1 as ENHRY and CDR2 as SYGVKD. CDR3 size: 14 residues. The V gene lost 8 bases and the J gene lost 0 bases, with 11 bases spanning the gap. Here the CDR3 DNA reads TGTGCCATCGGAAAGTTATACTCCTACAATGAGCAGTTCTTC. Its protein is CAIGKLYSYNEQFF.

The V and J genes are TRBV5-6 and TRBJ1-5; TRBD1 agrees at 9 bases. Per the germline V gene, CDR1 is SGHDT and CDR2 is YYEEEE. Losses at the gene ends were 3 bases for V and 6 bases for J; bases not matched to a gene: 4. The length of the CDR3 is 14 residues. For the CDR3, the DNA is TGTGCCAGCAGCTCGGACAGGGGTATTCAGCCCCAGCATTTT. Residues: CASSSDRGIQPQHF.

This clonotype was observed at least ten times. The V and J genes are TRBV29-1 and TRBJ2-3; D may be TRBD1 (6 bases). This CDR3 contains 11 residues. Germline V gives CDR1 SQVTM, CDR2 ANQGSEA. Trimming took 8 bases from V and 4 from J, leaving 10 bases between them. The CDR3 reads CSCEGADTQYF. CDR3 nucleotides: TGCAGCTGTGAGGGGGCAGATACGCAGTATTTT.

This clonotype occurred once. The CDR3 reads CASSRISGRETQYF. CDR3 coding DNA: TGTGCCAGCAGCCGGATTAGCGGGAGAGAGACCCAGTACTTC. The V call is TRBV6-1, the J call TRBJ2-5, with TRBD2 matching 9 bases. The CDR3 spans 14 residues. The V gene end was trimmed by 6 bases and the J gene end by 4 bases; junction bases not matched to a gene: 6. CDR1 and CDR2 (germline): MNHNS, SASEGT.

This clonotype was recorded a few times. The rearrangement links TRBV5-1 to TRBJ2-5; unclear D gene. V lost 0 bases, J lost 2 bases, and 14 bases lay in between. Germline lookup yields CDR1 SGHRS and CDR2 YFSETQ. The CDR3 has 16 residues. The CDR3 DNA sequence: TGCGCCAGCAGCTTGGCCGGGCCAGGAGCTCAAGAGACCCAGTACTTC. Its protein product is CASSLAGPGAQETQYF.

This chain uses TRBV20-1 with TRBJ2-5; a weak D match, TRBD1 (5 bases). The germline V gene has CDR1 DFQATT and CDR2 SNEGSKA (reference sequence). CDR3 length: 12 amino acids. The CDR3 is CSAPQGQETQYF. As DNA, the CDR3 is TGCAGCGCCCCGCAGGGTCAAGAGACCCAGTACTTC.

V gene TRBV7-8 combines with J gene TRBJ2-4; D tentatively reads TRBD1 or TRBD2 (5 bases each). Germline V gene data show CDR1 as SGHVS and CDR2 as FQNEAQ. The length of the CDR3 is 14 residues. V gave up 5 bases and J gave up 9 bases, with 17 bases separating them. As DNA, the CDR3 is TGTGCCAGCAGCATTAACAGAGGGGCCCCCATTCAGTACTTC. Its translation is CASSINRGAPIQYF.

As regards this clonotype: Mismatch with germline at one junction end may stem from a read error. The V gene is TRBV12-3 or TRBV12-4, the J gene TRBJ2-1; 9 bases line up with TRBD1. The CDR3 is made up of 15 amino acids. The chain's CDR3 is CASRGWTGALNELFF. The CDR3 nucleotides read TGTGCCAGCAGGGGTTGGACAGGGGCACTCAATGAGCTGTTCTTC.

This clonotype was seen at least ten times. This chain joins TRBV5-1 and TRBJ2-7; a weak D match, TRBD1 (5 bases). Trimming pared 9 bases from V and 3 bases from J, leaving 16 bases between. This CDR3 contains 13 residues. Germline CDR1 SGHRS, CDR2 YFSETQ. The CDR3 is CANPPGAFYEQYF. The CDR3 nucleotides are TGCGCCAACCCTCCTGGGGCTTTCTACGAGCAGTACTTC.

A few counts support this clonotype. V usage is TRBV20-1 and J usage is TRBJ2-1, with D tentatively TRBD1 or TRBD2 (5 bases each). V was cut by 2 bases and J by 5 bases, with 13 bases left in between. CDR3 length: 14 residues. Germline CDR1 reads DFQATT; CDR2 reads SNEGSKA (reference sequence). Here the CDR3 reads CSARHPRGHNEQFF. Written as DNA, the CDR3 is TGCAGTGCTAGACACCCCCGGGGCCACAATGAGCAGTTCTTC.

This clonotype was detected many times. The chain is built from TRBV9 and TRBJ1-3; D call uncertain. The V gene's germline CDR1 is SGDLS and CDR2 YYNGEE. Trimming took 0 bases from V and 4 from J, leaving 5 bases between them. CDR3 length: 13 amino acids. CDR3 nucleotides: TGTGCCAGCAGCGTAGCAGGAGGAAACACCATATATTTT. Translating gives CASSVAGGNTIYF.

At least ten counts were recorded for this clonotype. The chain uses TRBV12-3 or TRBV12-4 and TRBJ2-1, with TRBD2 as a possible D gene (6 bases). The CDR3 contains 15 residues. V was clipped by 7 bases and J by 10 bases, with 23 bases between them. CDR3: CASMIPGGARREQFF. The CDR3 DNA reads TGTGCCAGCATGATCCCTGGCGGGGCCAGGCGAGAGCAGTTCTTC.

This clonotype was seen more than once but under ten times. The V call is TRBV20-1, the J call TRBJ2-5; the D gene is possibly TRBD1 (6 bases). Germline V CDR1 and CDR2: DFQATT, SNEGSKA (reference sequence). The V gene lost 3 bases and the J gene lost 4 bases, with 15 bases spanning the gap. The CDR3 is made up of 14 amino acids. DNA of the CDR3: TGCAGTGCTAGCACTATGACAGGCCGAGAGACCCAGTACTTC. Residues: CSASTMTGRETQYF.

The chain has TRBV5-1 and TRBJ2-7; 14 positions agree with TRBD2. The CDR3 is 16 residues long. V was pared by 4 bases and J by 5 bases, with 8 bases of the junction left unmatched. Germline CDR1 is SGHRS and CDR2 is YFSETQ. This CDR3 is CASSRGLAGAGHEQYF. CDR3 nucleotides: TGCGCCAGCAGCCGGGGACTAGCGGGAGCTGGCCACGAGCAGTACTTC.

The chain employs TRBV20-1 and TRBJ2-4; TRBD1 might be the D (5 bases). CDR1 and CDR2 from the germline V gene are DFQATT and SNEGSKA (reference sequence). CDR3 size: 11 residues. V dropped 3 bases and J dropped 15 bases, with 15 bases sitting between them. The chain's CDR3 is CSARDNPFWYF. Written as DNA, the CDR3 is TGCAGTGCTAGGGACAATCCCTTCTGGTACTTC.

This clonotype was detected many times. The chain links TRBV11-2 to TRBJ2-3; no clear D gene. The CDR3 is 15 residues long. Looked up from germline, CDR1 is SGHAT and CDR2 is FQNNGV. V was trimmed by 0 bases and J by 0 bases, leaving 7 bases between them. CDR3 region: CASSLDLGSTDTQYF. The CDR3 nucleotides read TGTGCCAGCAGCTTAGATCTGGGGAGCACAGATACGCAGTATTTT.

This chain joins TRBV3-1 and TRBJ2-7, with D tentatively TRBD1 or TRBD2 (5 bases each). The germline gives CDR1 LGHDT, CDR2 YNNKEL (reference sequence). Trimming removed 10 bases from V and 3 bases from J, with 22 bases in between. CDR3 size: 15 residues. The CDR3 bases are TGTGCCACCTCCCAAGATTCGGGGCCTTACTACGAGCAGTACTTC. This encodes CATSQDSGPYYEQYF.

This clonotype showed up just a few times. The V gene is TRBV5-8, the J gene TRBJ2-5; no reliable D call. Germline V gene data show CDR1 as SGHTS and CDR2 as YDEGEE. CDR3 size: 16 residues. V shed 4 bases and J shed 1 base, with 17 bases lying between them. The CDR3 region is CASSDNTWASQETQYF. Here the CDR3 DNA reads TGTGCCAGCAGCGACAATACTTGGGCCTCCCAAGAGACCCAGTACTTC.

V usage is TRBV20-1 and J usage is TRBJ2-5; 9 positions match TRBD1. V lost 6 bases, J lost 4 bases, and 9 bases stayed unmatched. The germline CDR1 and CDR2 sequences are DFQATT and SNEGSKA (reference sequence). This CDR3 has 14 residues. The CDR3 protein is CSAPPDRGRETQYF. CDR3 bases: TGCAGTGCCCCACCCGACAGGGGGAGAGAGACCCAGTACTTC.

This clonotype was recorded many times. The chain carries TRBV7-3 and TRBJ2-5, with D possibly matching TRBD1 (6 bases). Trimming removed 5 bases at V and 5 bases at J, with 9 bases between. In germline, CDR1 is SGHTA, CDR2 FQGTGA. CDR3 length equals 12 residues. The CDR3: CASSLDRETQYF. The CDR3 nucleotides are TGTGCCAGCAGCCTCGACAGGGAGACCCAGTACTTC.

This rearrangement joins TRBV6-2 or TRBV6-3 to TRBJ2-7; D is unclear. The CDR3 is made up of 15 amino acids. The germline gives CDR1 MNHEY, CDR2 SVGEGT. Trimming stripped 2 bases from V and 2 bases from J, with 13 bases between. The CDR3 nucleotides are TGTGCCAGCAGTTACATTTCGACACGGACCTACGAGCAGTACTTC. It yields the protein CASSYISTRTYEQYF.

Comment on this clonotype: Given a much more abundant clone one base away, this may be a read error. The CDR3 region has the DNA TGTGCCAGCAGCTTAGTGGGTTACAATGAGCAGTTCTTC. Its protein is CASSLVGYNEQFF. The chain employs TRBV11-2 and TRBJ2-1; unclear D gene. This CDR3 is 13 amino acids long. V gave up 1 base and J gave up 4 bases, with 5 bases separating them. CDR1 SGHAT and CDR2 FQNNGV come from the germline V gene.

The chain is built from TRBV5-1 and TRBJ2-1, with 11 bases lining up with TRBD2. The CDR3 is made up of 15 amino acids. With 4 bases clipped from V and 5 bases from J, the junction kept 5 bases outside the gene matches. The germline CDR1 and CDR2 sequences are SGHRS and YFSETQ. CDR3: CASSVGLAGDNEQFF. CDR3 nucleotide sequence: TGCGCCAGCAGCGTCGGACTAGCGGGTGACAATGAGCAGTTCTTC.